This note documents a single T cell receptor beta chain sequence. Produced via immunoSEQ multiplex PCR; TCRdb's table is partial and in-frame only. The sample includes 55,000 to 80,000 clones, just over 85% of them seen just once. These data come from a study of OX40 agonist ivuxolimab in advanced cancers. Germline CDR1 and CDR2: SEHNR and FQNEAQ (reference sequence). The CDR3 covers 15 residues. Unmatched junction bases numbered 8, after V lost 4 bases and J lost 6 bases. This clonotype was sampled from an adult with an advanced solid tumor such as melanoma, head and neck, liver or kidney cancer. The V call is TRBV7-9, the J call TRBJ2-1, with TRBD1 identical over 8 bases. The sequencing used CD4+ or CD8+ T cells sorted from blood, collected in a trial of the OX40 agonist ivuxolimab. This chain's CDR3 is CASSSPDRAGNEQFF. CDR3 nucleotides: TGTGCCAGCAGCTCCCCGGACAGGGCTGGCAATGAGCAGTTCTTC.